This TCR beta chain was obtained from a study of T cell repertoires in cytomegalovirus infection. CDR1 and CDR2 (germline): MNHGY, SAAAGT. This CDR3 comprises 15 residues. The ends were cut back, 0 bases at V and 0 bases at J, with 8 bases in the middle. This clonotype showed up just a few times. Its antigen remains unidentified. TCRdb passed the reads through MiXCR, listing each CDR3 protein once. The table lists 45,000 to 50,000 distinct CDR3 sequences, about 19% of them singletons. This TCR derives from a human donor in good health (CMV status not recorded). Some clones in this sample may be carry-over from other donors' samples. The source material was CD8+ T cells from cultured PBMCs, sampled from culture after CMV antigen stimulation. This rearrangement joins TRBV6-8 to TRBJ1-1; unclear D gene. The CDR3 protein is CASSYSVRLNTEAFF. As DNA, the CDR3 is TGTGCCAGCAGTTACTCGGTCAGGCTGAACACTGAAGCTTTCTTT.